A selection of T cell receptor beta chains follows, all from one sample in a study of blood T cells in healthy people across ages. TCRdb itself ran the 5' RACE reads through MiXCR, one entry per CDR3 protein. The data hold hundreds of thousands of distinct CDR3 sequences, with around 28% observed a single time. The sequencing input was blood. Receptor source: a woman of 80 years or more in good health. Both conserved end residues are trimmed from each CDR3.

V: TRBV5-1
length: 13
J: TRBJ2-2
CDR3: ASSFPTGTTGELF

V: TRBV20-1
length: 14
J: TRBJ2-1
CDR3: SARVREGADYNEQF

V: TRBV7-2
length: 13
J: TRBJ1-1
CDR3: ASSLQHDLNTEAF

V: TRBV2
length: 13
J: TRBJ2-1
CDR3: ASSAWGTSGEEQF

V: TRBV10-3
length: 13
J: TRBJ1-5
CDR3: AISDGQKSNQPQH

V: TRBV5-1
length: 14
J: TRBJ1-5
CDR3: ASSLTGGKGNQPQH

V: TRBV7-2
length: 13
J: TRBJ2-5
CDR3: ASSDRGGPQETQY

V: TRBV30
length: 17
J: TRBJ2-6
CDR3: AWAPQRGTSRSGANVLT

V: TRBV5-6
length: 11
J: TRBJ1-6
CDR3: ASSLDRYSPLH

V: TRBV5-1
length: 11
J: TRBJ1-3
CDR3: ASSLGTGNTIY

V: TRBV20-1
length: 13
J: TRBJ2-5
CDR3: SARTPGTVQKTQY

V: TRBV11-2
length: 14
J: TRBJ2-1
CDR3: ASSLGLAGGRNEQF

V: TRBV12-3/TRBV12-4
length: 12
J: TRBJ1-1
CDR3: ASSFVSMNTETF

V: TRBV10-3
length: 11
J: TRBJ2-7
CDR3: AISARQGDEQY

V: TRBV27
length: 13
J: TRBJ2-6
CDR3: ASASLGAGANVLT

V: TRBV3-1
length: 12
J: TRBJ1-5
CDR3: ASSRATGAQPQH

V: TRBV6-2/TRBV6-3
length: 16
J: TRBJ2-3
CDR3: ASSYKFGEGANTDTQY

V: TRBV20-1
length: 14
J: TRBJ2-3
CDR3: SASSYRTRVDGTQY

V: TRBV6-6
length: 12
J: TRBJ2-3
CDR3: ASSYGTGIDTQY

V: TRBV4-3
length: 14
J: .
CDR3: ASSQDRWREAYEQY

V: TRBV2
length: 11
J: TRBJ2-3
CDR3: ASRGDSLGTQY

V: TRBV6-1
length: 15
J: TRBJ2-3
CDR3: ASSKEGTGSSTDTQY

V: TRBV5-5
length: 12
J: TRBJ1-1
CDR3: ASSPRQGITEAF

V: TRBV7-8
length: 15
J: TRBJ2-3
CDR3: ASVRDRGRLRGDTQY

V: TRBV4-3
length: 14
J: .
CDR3: ASSQRGGERGYEQY

V: TRBV6-1
length: 10
J: TRBJ2-7
CDR3: ASSVGHYEQY

V: TRBV24-1
length: 12
J: TRBJ2-1
CDR3: ATSDPPRTERQF

V: TRBV11-2
length: 11
J: TRBJ2-7
CDR3: ASSGSQGYEQY

V: TRBV13
length: 12
J: .
CDR3: ASSLGSDPYEQY

V: TRBV11-2
length: 13
J: TRBJ2-3
CDR3: ASSQGGASTDTQY

V: TRBV27
length: 15
J: TRBJ2-4
CDR3: ASSSLSGTSGKNIQY

V: TRBV7-9
length: 12
J: TRBJ2-3
CDR3: ASSLAEAGDTQY

V: TRBV10-2
length: 14
J: TRBJ1-4
CDR3: ASSPRLGQGDEKLF